This paragraph covers one T cell receptor (beta chain) sequence. These data belong to a study of B cell selection in AIRE deficiency. The CDR3 sequence is 15 residues long. V gave up 6 bases and J gave up 8 bases, with 20 bases separating them. CDR1 and CDR2 from the germline V gene are MNHEY and SMNVEV (reference sequence). Generated by immunoSEQ multiplex PCR, the TCRdb table keeps only in-frame clones and is missing some. The profile shows around 19,000 clones, around 97% of them singletons. Sorting defined conventional CD4 T cells as CD4+CD127+. The chain couples TRBV27 to TRBJ1-5; possibly TRBD1 for D (5 bases). Sequences were obtained from conventional CD4+ T cells sorted from PBMCs. This TCR came from a human donor with AIRE deficiency. The CDR3 nucleotides are TGTGCCAGCAGACGTTTCGGGACCCCCGACGAGCCCCAGCATTTT. It specifies CASRRFGTPDEPQHF.